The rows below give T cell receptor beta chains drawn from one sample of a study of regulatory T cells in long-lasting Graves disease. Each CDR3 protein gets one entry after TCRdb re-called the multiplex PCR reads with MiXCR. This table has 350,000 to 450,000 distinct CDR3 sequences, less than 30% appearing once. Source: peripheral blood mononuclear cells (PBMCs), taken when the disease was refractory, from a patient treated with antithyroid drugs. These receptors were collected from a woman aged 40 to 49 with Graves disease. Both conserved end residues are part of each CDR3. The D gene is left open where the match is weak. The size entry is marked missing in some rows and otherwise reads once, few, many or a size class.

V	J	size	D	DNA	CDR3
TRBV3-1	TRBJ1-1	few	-	TGTGCCAGCAGCCAAGATGGGGGGACGGTGAACACTGAAGCTTTCTTT	CASSQDGGTVNTEAFF
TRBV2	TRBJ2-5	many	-	TGTGCCAGCAGGATGGGGGGATACTCCCAAGAGACCCAGTACTTC	CASRMGGYSQETQYF
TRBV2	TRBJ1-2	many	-	TGTGCCAGCACAATTTTACGGCATGGCTACACCTTC	CASTILRHGYTF
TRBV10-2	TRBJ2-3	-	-	TGCGCCAGCAGTGATCGGAAAGTCACAGATACGCAGTATTTT	CASSDRKVTDTQYF
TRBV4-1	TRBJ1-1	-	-	TGCGCCAGCAGCCGAGGACCGTTTACTGAAGCTTTCTTT	CASSRGPFTEAFF
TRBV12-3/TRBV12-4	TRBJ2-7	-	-	TGTGCCAGCAGTTTATTGTACGCGGGACGGCCTACCTACGAGCAGTACTTC	CASSLLYAGRPTYEQYF
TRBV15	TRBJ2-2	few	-	TGTGCCACAGCAAGGACAGCGCCCGACGGGGAGCTGTTTTTT	CATARTAPDGELFF
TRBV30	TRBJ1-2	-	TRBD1	TGTGCCTGGAGGTTGACAGGGGTAGGAGGCTATGGCTACACCTTC	CAWRLTGVGGYGYTF
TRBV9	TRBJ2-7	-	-	TGTGCCAGCAGCGTAGGGGCAGGGGCGGCCTACGAGCAGTACTTC	CASSVGAGAAYEQYF
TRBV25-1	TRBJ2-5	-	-	TGTGCCAGCAGTGGCCGGGTCCAAGAGACCCAGTACTTC	CASSGRVQETQYF
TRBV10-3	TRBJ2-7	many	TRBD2	TGTGCCATCAGTGTAGCTAGCGGGAGACGCTACGAGCAGTACTTC	CAISVASGRRYEQYF
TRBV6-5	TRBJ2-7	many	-	TGTGCCAGCAGTTACGGCGTCAGCTCCTACGAGCAGTACTTC	CASSYGVSSYEQYF
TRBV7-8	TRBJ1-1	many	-	TGTGCCAGCAGCTCCACAGACAGGACTGAAGCTTTCTTT	CASSSTDRTEAFF
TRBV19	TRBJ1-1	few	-	TGTGCCAGTACCCAGAGACACCGGAACACTGAAGCTTTCTTT	CASTQRHRNTEAFF
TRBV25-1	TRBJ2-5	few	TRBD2	TGTGCCAGCAGGGGAGGGCCAGAGACCCAGTACTTC	CASRGGPETQYF
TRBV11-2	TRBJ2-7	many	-	TGTGCCAGCAGCGGCTCCGGGACAAGCTACGAGCAGTACTTC	CASSGSGTSYEQYF
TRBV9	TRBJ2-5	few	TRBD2	TGTGCCAGCAGTCTTCTGGGGGAGGGCCTCGGGGAGACCCAGTACTTC	CASSLLGEGLGETQYF
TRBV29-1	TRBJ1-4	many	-	TGCAGCGTTGAAGATTTTGGGATTCAACTGTTTTTT	CSVEDFGIQLFF
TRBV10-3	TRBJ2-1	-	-	TGTGCCATCAGTGAGTCGGGGCTTTACAATGAGCAGTTCTTC	CAISESGLYNEQFF
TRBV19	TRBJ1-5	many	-	TGTGCCAGTAGACAGGAGGTTCATCAGCCCCAGCATTTT	CASRQEVHQPQHF
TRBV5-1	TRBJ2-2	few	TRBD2	TGCGCCAGCAGCTTTAGCGGGAGCCGCGGGGAGCTGTTTTTT	CASSFSGSRGELFF
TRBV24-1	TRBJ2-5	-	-	TGTGCCACCAGTGACCCGTGGGAGGTGGAAGAGACCCAGTACTTC	CATSDPWEVEETQYF
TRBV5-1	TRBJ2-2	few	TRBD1	TGCGCCAGCAGCGAGGGACAGGGGACCGGGGAGCTGTTTTTT	CASSEGQGTGELFF
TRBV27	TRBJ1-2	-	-	TGTGCCAGCAGTCGGCTAGGGGGTAGTCATGGCTACACCTTC	CASSRLGGSHGYTF
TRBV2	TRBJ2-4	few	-	TGTGCCAGCACATACCATCCTGGGGCCAAAAACATTCAGTACTTC	CASTYHPGAKNIQYF
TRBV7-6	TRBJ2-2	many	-	TGTGCCAGCAGCTTAACGGGACCCAACACCGGGGAGCTGTTTTTT	CASSLTGPNTGELFF
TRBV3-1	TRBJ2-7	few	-	TGTGCCAGCAGCCCCCTCGGACGGCTCTACGAGCAGTACTTC	CASSPLGRLYEQYF
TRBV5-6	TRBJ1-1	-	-	TGTGCCAGCAGCTTTGGCACCGGGATGAACACTGAAGCTTTCTTT	CASSFGTGMNTEAFF
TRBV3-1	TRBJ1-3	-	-	TGTGCCAGCAGCCGATCGAACGGCAGATCCTCTGGAAACACCATATATTTT	CASSRSNGRSSGNTIYF